Included here is one T cell receptor (beta chain) sequence, with context. Its antigen is unknown. This record comes from a study of cytomegalovirus exposure and HLA in healthy donors. Whole-study findings and limits: Reportedly, HLA-A and HLA-B alleles of most subjects were accurately predicted from TCR beta. Highest at DRB1 and lowest at HLA-C, TCR association rates differed among HLA loci in a later analysis. The authors considered a cluster of highly shared sequence variants likely to be a sequencing artifact.

J lost 6 bases, V lost 4 bases, and 16 bases had no gene match. Germline V gene sequence: CDR1 SEHNR, CDR2 FQNEAQ (reference sequence). CDR3 length equals 17 residues. 13 Jbeta primers and 60 Vbeta primers were used for the PCR. Using immunoSEQ multiplex PCR, the repertoire was profiled, and TCRdb retains in-frame clones only, with some absent. The sample contains 110,000 to 150,000 clones, roughly four fifths of which appear only once. V and J are TRBV7-9 and TRBJ2-7; 9 bases agree with TRBD1. The receptor's source is a man younger than 45 in good health and CMV-seronegative. Sequencing was performed on PBMCs. In DNA, the CDR3 is TGTGCCAGCAGCTCATGGCCCGGGACAGGGATAGGGGCCGAGCAGTACTTC. Its translation: CASSSWPGTGIGAEQYF.